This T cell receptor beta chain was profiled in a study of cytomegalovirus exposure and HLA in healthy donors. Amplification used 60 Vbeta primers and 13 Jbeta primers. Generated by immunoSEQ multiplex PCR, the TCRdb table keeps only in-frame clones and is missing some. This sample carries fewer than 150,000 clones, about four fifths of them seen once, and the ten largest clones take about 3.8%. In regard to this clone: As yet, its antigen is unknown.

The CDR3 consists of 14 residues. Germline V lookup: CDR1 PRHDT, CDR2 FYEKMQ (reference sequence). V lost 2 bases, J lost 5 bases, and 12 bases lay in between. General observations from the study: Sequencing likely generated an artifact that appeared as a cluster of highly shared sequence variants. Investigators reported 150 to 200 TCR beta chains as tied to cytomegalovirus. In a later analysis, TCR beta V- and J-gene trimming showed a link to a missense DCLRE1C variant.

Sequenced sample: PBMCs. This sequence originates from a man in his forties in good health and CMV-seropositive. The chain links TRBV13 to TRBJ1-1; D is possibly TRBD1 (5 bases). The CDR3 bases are TGTGCCAGCAGCTTAAGGAGTAAGGGGACTGAAGCTTTCTTT. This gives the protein CASSLRSKGTEAFF.